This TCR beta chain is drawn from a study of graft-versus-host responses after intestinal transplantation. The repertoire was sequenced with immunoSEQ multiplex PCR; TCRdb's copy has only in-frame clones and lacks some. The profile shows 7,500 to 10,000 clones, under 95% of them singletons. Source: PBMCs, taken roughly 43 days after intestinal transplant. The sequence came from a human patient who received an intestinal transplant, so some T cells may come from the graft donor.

The CDR3 DNA is TGTGCCAGCACCGGCCTTAAGGGCCACTATGGCTACACCTTC. It yields the protein CASTGLKGHYGYTF. This chain connects TRBV2 to TRBJ1-2; the D is unclear. The CDR3 loop spans 14 amino acids. The V gene's germline CDR1 is SNHLY and CDR2 FYNNEI. V lost 7 bases and J 3 bases, leaving 15 bases between the germline ends. Filled out from reference TRBV2 and TRBJ1-2, the complete variable domain reads EPEVTQTPSHQVTQMGQEVILRCVPISNHLYFYWYRQILGQKVEFLVSFYNNEISEKSEIFDDQFSVERPDGSNFTLKIRSTKLEDSAMYFCASTGLKGHYGYTFGSGTRLTVV.